A single T cell receptor beta chain is shown here with its context. This specimen belongs to a study of blood T cell repertoires in COVID-19. Turning to the study itself: Material from acute and convalescent COVID-19 was sourced from the United States, Italy and Spain. T cells, B-cell-depleted T cells, or PBMCs supplied cDNA or gDNA.

Original data processing: Researchers report that nucleated cell counts were estimated from reference gene primer amplification. Sequencing used immunoSEQ multiplex PCR; TCRdb keeps in-frame clones, though not all of them. D and trimming were read from the DNA, whereas the V and J calls and clone size are those reported in that table. Here the sample spans a few hundred thousand clones, roughly 76% being singletons. The clonotype comes from a human donor in a cohort sampled during active COVID-19. Material for sequencing was peripheral blood.

DNA of the CDR3: TGCGCCAGCAGCTTTATGCCCGGGACTAGCGGGGGTCCGTACGAGCAGTACTTC. Its translation: CASSFMPGTSGGPYEQYF. The genes are TRBV5-1 and TRBJ2-7; 14 nucleotides line up with TRBD2. Germline V lookup: CDR1 SGHRS, CDR2 YFSETQ. The CDR3 runs 18 residues. After removal of 2 bases from V and 4 bases from J, the junction contained 11 bases not matched to a gene. Full variable domain (remainder filled in from reference TRBV5-1 and TRBJ2-7): KAGVTQTPRYLIKTRGQQVTLSCSPISGHRSVSWYQQTPGQGLQFLFEYFSETQRNKGNFPGRFSGRQFSNSRSEMNVSTLELGDSALYLCASSFMPGTSGGPYEQYFGPGTRLTVT.